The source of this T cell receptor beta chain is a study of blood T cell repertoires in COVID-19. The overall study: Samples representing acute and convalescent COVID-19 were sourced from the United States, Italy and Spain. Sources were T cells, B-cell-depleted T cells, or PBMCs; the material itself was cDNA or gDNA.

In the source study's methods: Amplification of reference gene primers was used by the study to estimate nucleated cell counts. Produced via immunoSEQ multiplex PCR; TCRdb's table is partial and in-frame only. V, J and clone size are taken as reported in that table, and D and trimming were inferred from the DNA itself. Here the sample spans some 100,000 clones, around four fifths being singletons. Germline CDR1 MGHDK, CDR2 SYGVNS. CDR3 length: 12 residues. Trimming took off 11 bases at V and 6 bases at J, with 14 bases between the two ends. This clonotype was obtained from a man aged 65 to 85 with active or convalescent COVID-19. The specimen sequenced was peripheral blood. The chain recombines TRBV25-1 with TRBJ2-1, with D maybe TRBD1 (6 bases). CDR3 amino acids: CAARGSGNEQFF. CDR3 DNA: TGTGCCGCCAGGGGTTCCGGCAATGAGCAGTTCTTC.